The rows below give T cell receptor beta chains drawn from one sample of a study of T cells in Graves' hyperthyroidism and ophthalmopathy. MiXCR was run by TCRdb on the multiplex PCR reads, yielding one entry per CDR3 protein. The sample holds under 400,000 distinct CDR3 sequences, roughly 20% seen once. The sequenced material came from blood. The receptors were sampled from a woman aged 35 to 49 with Graves' ophthalmopathy. Both conserved end residues are part of each CDR3. D genes are given only for firm matches. Rows may omit the clone size; those that give it use once, few, many or a size class.

TRBD1 NA TRBJ2-7 TRBV6-1 TGTGCCAGTCGGGACAGCTTCTCCTACGAGCAGTACTTC CASRDSFSYEQYF
NA many TRBJ2-7 TRBV20-1 TGCAGTGCTAGCCCCTTGGCAGGGATCTACGAGCAGTACTTC CSASPLAGIYEQYF
TRBD1 many TRBJ1-5 TRBV24-1 TGTGCCACCAGTGACCTGGACAGGTCGATTCAGCATTTT CATSDLDRSIQHF
TRBD1 many TRBJ2-5 TRBV20-1 TGCAGTGCTTCCGGGACAGGGGAGACCCAGTACTTC CSASGTGETQYF
NA many TRBJ2-2 TRBV28 TGTGCCAGCGGTTTGGTCGGGGAGCTGTTTTTT CASGLVGELFF
NA many TRBJ2-2 TRBV7-2 TGTGCCAGCAGCCGACTTACCGGGGAGCTGTTTTTT CASSRLTGELFF
NA many TRBJ2-7 TRBV2 TGTGCCAGCAGGGACATCGACCGGGGGCAGACCCACTACGAGCAGTACTTC CASRDIDRGQTHYEQYF
NA many TRBJ2-7 TRBV20-1 TGCAGTGCTAGAGCCTATAGACAGGCGGCCTACGAGCAGTACTTC CSARAYRQAAYEQYF
TRBD2 NA TRBJ2-7 TRBV7-2 TGTGCCAGCAGCTTAGGTGGTAGCGGGATCTACGAGCAGTACTTC CASSLGGSGIYEQYF
TRBD1 many TRBJ2-5 TRBV27 TGTGCCAGCAGTTTCAGGACAGGGGAGAAGACCCAGTACTTC CASSFRTGEKTQYF
NA many TRBJ1-2 TRBV29-1 TGCAGCGTTCGCTTGGGGAATGGCTACACCTTC CSVRLGNGYTF
NA many TRBJ2-6 TRBV24-1 TGTGCCACCAGGGCGGACAGAGGCAAGATATATTTCGACTCTGGGGCCAACGTCCTGACTTTC CATRADRGKIYFDSGANVLTF
NA many TRBJ2-5 TRBV6-5 TGTGCCACGAAATCCGGGACCCAAGAGACCCAGTACTTC CATKSGTQETQYF
NA many TRBJ1-1 TRBV28 TGTGCCAGCAACCTCCCGGGGGCTTTAACTGAAGCTTTCTTT CASNLPGALTEAFF
TRBD2 few TRBJ2-5 TRBV7-2 TGTGCCAGCAGACGAGGAGGGGCGGGAGGGACCCAGTACTTC CASRRGGAGGTQYF
TRBD1 NA TRBJ2-5 TRBV6-5 TGTGCCAGCAGTTATAACAGGGGATCCCAAGAGACCCAGTACTTC CASSYNRGSQETQYF
TRBD1 many TRBJ1-1 TRBV6-5 TGTGCCAGCAGTACTTGGACAGGGGGCCAGAACACTGAAGCTTTCTTT CASSTWTGGQNTEAFF
NA NA TRBJ1-3 TRBV12-3/TRBV12-4 TGTGCCAGCAGTTTACCCCCCAGGATTTCTGGAAACACCATATATTTT CASSLPPRISGNTIYF
NA many TRBJ2-5 TRBV7-7 TGTGCTAGCAGCTTTGGTGGAGCCCAGGGAGAGACCCAGTACTTC CASSFGGAQGETQYF
NA many TRBJ1-2 TRBV30 TGTGCCTGGAAAAAGCCAGGGGTAGAGGGGGGCTACACCTTC CAWKKPGVEGGYTF
NA NA TRBJ1-3 TRBV6-5 TGTGCCAGCAGTTACCGGACAGAAAACACCATATATTTT CASSYRTENTIYF
TRBD1 NA TRBJ1-5 TRBV18 TGTGCCAGCTCACCAACCACAGGGACAGGGGCTCAGCCCCAGCATTTT CASSPTTGTGAQPQHF
NA NA TRBJ2-3 TRBV11-1 TGTGCCAGCAGCTTAGTCCCGCTAGGCCCCGGCACAGATACGCAGTATTTT CASSLVPLGPGTDTQYF
NA many TRBJ1-5 TRBV28 TGTGCCAGCAGTTTGGGGCAGTTTAGCAATCAGCCCCAGCATTTT CASSLGQFSNQPQHF
NA many TRBJ2-7 TRBV20-1 TGCAGTGCTAGAGAAGGCTTGCCCGGCTACGAGCAGTACTTC CSAREGLPGYEQYF
NA NA TRBJ1-4 TRBV7-9 TGTGCCAGCAGCTTGCCACAGGGACGGGAAAAACTGTTTTTT CASSLPQGREKLFF
NA many TRBJ2-7 TRBV11-2 TGTGCCAGCAGATACAGGCGGAGCTCCTACGAGCAGTACTTC CASRYRRSSYEQYF
NA many TRBJ2-7 TRBV6-5 TGTGCCAGCAAGAGACTGGTTCTTACCTACGAGCAGTACTTC CASKRLVLTYEQYF
TRBD2 many TRBJ2-4 TRBV6-2/TRBV6-3 TGTGCCAGCAGTTATGATGTAGCGGGAGGGAACATTCAGTACTTC CASSYDVAGGNIQYF
NA many TRBJ2-6 TRBV20-1 TGCAGTTTCGAGGGATCAAGGGCCAACGTCCTGACTTTC CSFEGSRANVLTF
NA many TRBJ2-7 TRBV10-2 TGCGCCAGCAGTGACTACTACGAGCAGTACTTC CASSDYYEQYF
NA many TRBJ1-2 TRBV11-2 TGTGCCAGCATCACACCACGGGCAGGGCGGAGAGCAGGTGGCTACACCTTC CASITPRAGRRAGGYTF
TRBD2 many TRBJ2-7 TRBV7-2 TGTGCCAGCAGCTTAACCCCGGCGGGAGTTGGCGAGCAGTACTTC CASSLTPAGVGEQYF